Shown below are 22 T cell receptor beta chains from a single sample sequenced in a study of CD8+CD57+ T cells in acquired aplastic anemia. Genomic DNA templated the TCR beta VDJ and CDR3 profiling. In TCRdb, the reads were re-called with MiXCR into one record per CDR3 protein. The sample consists of over 150,000 distinct CDR3 sequences, approximately 43% of them appearing once. The material sequenced was sorted CD4+, CD8+, or CD8+CD57+ T cells (not recorded which) from PBMCs. The receptors were gathered from a human donor in good health.

The V gene is TRBV15, the J gene TRBJ1-3; D is perhaps TRBD1 (5 bases). Trimming took 2 bases from V and 6 from J, leaving 14 bases between them. The CDR3 has 15 amino acids. CDR1 and CDR2 from the germline V gene are LNHNV and YYDKDF (reference sequence). The chain's CDR3 is CATSRFQGGENTIYF. For the CDR3, the DNA is TGTGCCACCAGCAGATTTCAGGGTGGGGAAAACACCATATATTTT.

As regards this clonotype: No conserved phenylalanine or tryptophan is present at the end of the CDR3, so a read error is the likely explanation. J is TRBJ1-1 and V is TRBV12-3 or TRBV12-4, with D unresolved. This CDR3 contains 15 residues. Trimming removed 1 base from V and 0 bases from J, with 9 bases in between. DNA for the CDR3: TGTGCCAGCAGTTTAGGTCCCATCATGAACACTGAAGCTTTCCTT. This encodes CASSLGPIMNTEAFL.

The chain carries TRBV19 and TRBJ1-5; tentatively, D is TRBD1 (5 bases). CDR1 and CDR2 from the germline V gene are LNHDA and SQIVND (reference sequence). V was clipped by 4 bases and J by 4 bases, with 11 bases between them. The CDR3 is made up of 14 amino acids. In DNA, the CDR3 is TGTGCCAGTAGTAGAGGGGCCCCAAATCAGCCCCAGCATTTT. Its translation is CASSRGAPNQPQHF.

At least ten counts were recorded for this clonotype. The chain carries TRBV2 and TRBJ2-1, with 8 positions matching TRBD2. Trimming removed 5 bases from V and 6 bases from J; junction bases left unmatched: 6. The length of the CDR3 is 14 residues. Germline assignment: CDR1 SNHLY and CDR2 FYNNEI. The CDR3 loop reads CASSLAGLSNEQFF. The CDR3 DNA follows: TGTGCCAGCAGTTTAGCGGGGTTGTCCAATGAGCAGTTCTTC.

This clonotype was seen at least ten times. The gene calls are TRBV5-6 and TRBJ2-1, with 9 bases matching TRBD2. J lost 4 bases, V lost 8 bases, and 10 bases had no gene match. CDR3 length: 15 residues. Germline CDR1 reads SGHDT; CDR2 reads YYEEEE. CDR3 protein: CASQLTLAGYNEQFF. The CDR3 bases are TGTGCCAGTCAGCTTACACTAGCGGGTTACAATGAGCAGTTCTTC.

This clonotype has at least ten counts. The J gene is TRBJ2-1, the V gene TRBV29-1, with a tentative D call TRBD1 (6 bases). The CDR3 sequence is 15 residues long. V gave up 4 bases and J gave up 6 bases, with 19 bases separating them. Germline CDR1 reads SQVTM; CDR2 reads ANQGSEA. CDR3 residues: CSVGSDRLTGNEQFF. CDR3 sequence (DNA): TGCAGCGTTGGTTCGGACAGACTTACGGGCAATGAGCAGTTCTTC.

This chain joins TRBV5-4 and TRBJ1-6; 9 bases are a match to TRBD1. The CDR3 is 14 residues long. Germline-derived CDR1 and CDR2 are SGHNT and YYREEE (reference sequence). The junction had 8 bases not matched to a gene; V was cut back by 5 bases and J by 11 bases. The CDR3 nucleotides read TGTGCCAGCAGTCTAGCCGGGACAGGGCCACCCCTCCACTTT. It encodes CASSLAGTGPPLHF. Together with reference TRBV5-4 and TRBJ1-6, the CDR3 gives the full variable domain: ETGVTQSPTHLIKTRGQQVTLRCSSQSGHNTVSWYQQALGQGPQFIFQYYREEENGRGNFPPRFSGLQFPNYSSELNVNALELDDSALYLCASSLAGTGPPLHFGNGTRLTVT.

This sequence joins TRBV7-6 and TRBJ2-2, with TRBD2 identical over 9 bases. The CDR3 extends over 17 amino acids. The J segment lost 3 bases and the V segment lost 1 base, leaving 6 bases of the junction unmatched. Per germline, CDR1 SGHVS and CDR2 FNYEAQ. The CDR3 here is CASSLGGTSMDTGELFF. The CDR3 DNA reads as TGTGCCAGCAGCTTAGGGGGGACTAGCATGGACACCGGGGAGCTGTTTTTT.

This clonotype was counted at least ten times. The chain carries TRBV6-5 and TRBJ1-6, with D perhaps matching TRBD1 (5 bases). The CDR3 totals 17 residues. Trimming cost V 0 bases and J 5 bases, with 14 bases left between them. The germline CDR1 and CDR2 sequences are MNHEY and SVGAGI. The CDR3: CASSYSRGWPDNSPLHF. Here the CDR3 DNA reads TGTGCCAGCAGTTACTCGAGGGGATGGCCGGATAATTCACCCCTCCACTTT.

A few counts support this clonotype. A much more abundant neighbour one base away suggests this may be a read error. The CDR3 nucleotides are TGTGCCAGCAGCCCCGGAGCCTGTGGCTACACCTTC. Translated, it gives CASSPGACGYTF. This sequence joins TRBV9 and TRBJ1-2; D unclear. With 4 bases removed from V and 7 bases from J, the gap between germline ends came to 11 bases. Germline V gene lookup returns CDR1 SGDLS and CDR2 YYNGEE. The CDR3 totals 12 residues.

The J gene is TRBJ1-2, the V gene TRBV7-9; D not certain. The germline CDR1 and CDR2 sequences are SEHNR and FQNEAQ (reference sequence). The V end lost 2 bases, the J end lost 2 bases, and 12 bases lay between the germline ends. This CDR3 region has 15 residues. The CDR3 region is CASSLWTGNNYGYTF. The DNA for the CDR3 is TGTGCCAGCAGCTTATGGACGGGGAACAACTATGGCTACACCTTC. Complete variable domain (other parts from reference TRBV7-9 and TRBJ1-2): DTGVSQNPRHKITKRGQNVTFRCDPISEHNRLYWYRQTLGQGPEFLTYFQNEAQLEKSRLLSDRFSAERPKGSFSTLEIQRTEQGDSAMYLCASSLWTGNNYGYTFGSGTRLTVV.

This sequence joins TRBV12-3 or TRBV12-4 and TRBJ2-7, with 9 bases that match TRBD1. The CDR3 is made up of 15 amino acids. Trimming cost V 6 bases and J 3 bases; bases outside gene matches: 9. DNA of the CDR3: TGTGCCAGCAGCCACCCGGGACAGGGATTCTACGAGCAGTACTTC. Amino acids: CASSHPGQGFYEQYF.

This clonotype has just a few counts. The chain has TRBV18 and TRBJ1-3; D gene ambiguous. CDR1 KGHSH and CDR2 LQKENI come from the germline V gene. There are 15 residues in the CDR3. Trimming pared 3 bases from V and 2 bases from J, leaving 11 bases between. Here the CDR3 reads CASSPPARAGNTIYF. CDR3 in DNA: TGTGCCAGCTCACCCCCGGCCCGGGCTGGAAACACCATATATTTT.

The chain couples TRBV6-4 to TRBJ2-3, with D perhaps matching TRBD2 (6 bases). The V gene's germline CDR1 is MRHNA and CDR2 SNTAGT. The CDR3 length is 15 residues. V was cut by 3 bases and J by 4 bases, with 14 bases left in between. The CDR3 nucleotides are TGTGCCAGCAGTGAATCGGGAGAAGGGGCAGATACGCAGTATTTT. It encodes CASSESGEGADTQYF.

About this clonotype itself: The junction and the germline gene differ at one end; a read error may be behind it. V usage is TRBV7-2 and J usage is TRBJ2-5; D unresolved. The V gene's germline CDR1 is SGHTA and CDR2 FQGNSA. The CDR3 is made up of 12 amino acids. The CDR3 bases are TGCGCCATCAGCTTTCCCGGGGAGACCCAGTACTTC. Protein product: CAISFPGETQYF.

The chain joins TRBV7-9 to TRBJ2-5; D remains ambiguous. Trimming shortened V by 3 bases and J by 0 bases, and 8 bases separated the two germline ends. Germline values: CDR1 SEHNR, CDR2 FQNEAQ (reference sequence). This CDR3 has 14 amino acids. DNA for the CDR3: TGTGCCAGCAGCTTGGGCGGCCACCAAGAGACCCAGTACTTC. Protein product: CASSLGGHQETQYF.

There are many counts of this clonotype. The chain carries TRBV20-1 and TRBJ1-2; no clear D. V shed 3 bases and J shed 7 bases, with 12 bases lying between them. CDR1 DFQATT and CDR2 SNEGSKA come from the germline V gene (reference sequence). This CDR3 has 12 amino acids. The CDR3 nucleotides read TGCAGTGCTAGGACGGCCCCGGGTGGCTACACCTTC. Translated, it gives CSARTAPGGYTF.

This clonotype appeared many times. The chain employs TRBV7-3 and TRBJ2-7; 7 bases agree with TRBD2. Germline assignment: CDR1 SGHTA and CDR2 FQGTGA. This CDR3 region has 15 residues. V was pared by 5 bases and J by 2 bases, with 9 bases of the junction left unmatched. The CDR3 DNA follows: TGTGCCAGCAGCACCCGAGCGGGGCAGCCCTACGAGCAGTACTTC. It codes for CASSTRAGQPYEQYF.

With regard to this clonotype: The junction and the germline gene differ at one end; a read error may be behind it. V is TRBV2 and J is TRBJ1-4; a possible D gene is TRBD1 (6 bases). Germline loops: CDR1 SNHLY, CDR2 FYNNEI. CDR3 length: 14 amino acids. CDR3 sequence (DNA): TGTGCCAGCAGTCTCGGACAGTTTAATGAAAAACTGATTTTT. Translating gives CASSLGQFNEKLIF.

J is TRBJ2-7 and V is TRBV19, with TRBD1 identical over 7 bases. V lost 5 bases and J lost 2; bases outside the gene matches: 6. The CDR3 has 14 residues. Germline CDR1 and CDR2: LNHDA and SQIVND (reference sequence). The CDR3 reads CASSAQGHPYEQYF. The CDR3, as DNA: TGTGCCAGTAGTGCACAGGGGCATCCCTACGAGCAGTACTTC.

This clonotype was counted at least ten times. This rearrangement joins TRBV5-8 to TRBJ2-1, with D possibly TRBD2 on 5 matching bases. The CDR3 length is 15 residues. V gave up 2 bases and J gave up 8 bases, with 17 bases separating them. The V gene's germline CDR1 is SGHTS and CDR2 YDEGEE. CDR3 region: CASSFQMSGSHEQFF. The CDR3 nucleotides are TGTGCCAGCAGCTTCCAGATGTCGGGGAGCCATGAGCAGTTCTTC.

J is TRBJ1-1 and V is TRBV5-1, with TRBD1 matching over 10 bases. Germline V lookup: CDR1 SGHRS, CDR2 YFSETQ. CDR3 length: 18 amino acids. The V and J ends lost 4 bases and 0 bases, in that order; junction bases with no gene match: 12. The DNA of the CDR3 is TGCGCCAGCAGCATACAAAGTCCCGGGACAGGGGTGAACACTGAAGCTTTCTTT. This sequence encodes CASSIQSPGTGVNTEAFF.